The source of this T cell receptor (beta chain) is a study of vaccination effects on CD4 cells after COVID-19. Sequencing in the ViraFEST assay came after antigen-specific CD4+ T cells had been expanded with viral peptide pools, which were used to stimulate PBMC. Scientists isolated CD4+ T cells after a roughly nine-day culture period ended. Vaccinated recipients, who were negative for nucleocapsid antibodies, had no history of SARS-CoV-2 infection. This table comes from immunoSEQ multiplex PCR, and its TCRdb copy is limited to in-frame clones, with some not included. The sample has roughly 42,000 clones, more than 60% seen once; the top ten hold approximately 25%. V lost 2 bases to trimming and J lost 2 bases, with 7 bases between them. This CDR3 is 13 amino acids long. Germline CDR1 is MDHEN and CDR2 is SYDVKM. Of note for this clone: What it recognizes is unknown.

The chain joins TRBV28 to TRBJ2-7; the D gene is possibly TRBD1 (6 bases). The sequences come from CD4+ T cells from PBMCs cultured with HCoV-OC43 spike peptides, collected before COVID-19 vaccination. Subset meaning: HCoV-OC43 spike overlapping peptide pool stimulation. The receptor's source is a human donor who received a COVID-19 vaccine. CDR3 coding DNA: TGTGCCAGCAGTTTACCAGGGGCCTACGAGCAGTACTTC. The encoded protein is CASSLPGAYEQYF.